These 2 T cell receptor beta chains were all obtained from the same sample, sequenced in a study of blood T cell repertoires in COVID-19. The assay was immunoSEQ multiplex PCR, and TCRdb's table has in-frame clones only and misses some. The sample has a few hundred thousand clones, around 85% seen once. Sequenced material: peripheral blood. The source of these receptors is a woman aged 18 to 35 with acute or convalescent COVID-19.

This sequence joins TRBV27 and TRBJ2-3, with TRBD2 matching over 8 bases. This CDR3 comprises 16 residues. Germline trimming cut 5 bases from V and 1 base from J; bases unmatched to any gene: 8. Germline CDR1 MNHEY, CDR2 SMNVEV (reference sequence). The CDR3 nucleotides are TGTGCCAGCAGTCGGGAGGGCCTGGGTGGCACAGATACGCAGTATTTT. Protein: CASSREGLGGTDTQYF.

The CDR3 here is CASRLAYCYTF. The DNA of the CDR3 is TGTGCAAGTCGCTTAGCTTATTGCTACACCTTC. The chain links TRBV12-2 to TRBJ1-2. TRBV12-2 is classified as a pseudogene. The CDR3 has 11 amino acids.